This T cell receptor (beta chain) was identified during a study of Tregs in tolerant kidney transplant recipients. The CDR3 has 17 residues. The V gene's germline CDR1 is LGHNA and CDR2 YSLEER. The V and J ends lost 0 bases and 0 bases respectively, with 13 bases between them. Here immunoSEQ multiplex PCR was the method, and the copy in TCRdb shows in-frame clones only, minus some. The profile shows roughly 80,000 clones, less than 98% of them singletons. The V call is TRBV4-3, the J call TRBJ2-3; the D is unclear. The sequence was obtained from a human donor who received a combined kidney and bone marrow transplant. The input for sequencing was CD4+ T cells from blood, taken before the transplant. This chain's CDR3 is CASSQDTPLTSTDTQYF. The DNA for the CDR3 is TGCGCCAGCAGCCAAGATACCCCTTTGACTAGCACAGATACGCAGTATTTT.